This is a list of T cell receptor beta chains from one sample in a study of blood T cell repertoires in COVID-19. The protocol was immunoSEQ multiplex PCR, while the TCRdb copy is restricted to in-frame clones and leaves out a portion. Found here are about 380,000 clones, around nine tenths of them singletons; the top ten hold more than 0.95%. The sequenced sample was PBMCs or T cells enriched from blood (not recorded which). The receptors originated from a young woman who had recovered from COVID-19. Each CDR3 is given with its conserved first and last residue. A D gene is named only where the DNA matches it firmly. Expanded clones are given a class, and other clones once, few, many or no size at all.

DNA: TGTGCCAGCAGCTCCCCGTCAGGGGCGAACACTGAAGCTTTCTTT
CDR3: CASSSPSGANTEAFF
size: .
length: 15
D: .
V: TRBV7-6
J: TRBJ1-1

DNA: TGTGCCTGGAGTTACGGGAACTATGGCTACACCTTC
CDR3: CAWSYGNYGYTF
size: .
length: 12
D: .
V: TRBV30
J: TRBJ1-2

DNA: TGTGCCAGCAGCTTGAGGACAGGGTATGGCTACACCTTC
CDR3: CASSLRTGYGYTF
size: .
length: 13
D: TRBD1
V: TRBV5-6
J: TRBJ1-2

DNA: TGTGCCACCAGCAGAGATCCCGGGACAGGGAGGGAACAGCCCCAGCATTTT
CDR3: CATSRDPGTGREQPQHF
size: once
length: 17
D: TRBD1
V: TRBV15
J: TRBJ1-5

DNA: TGTGCCAGCAGTACCCTCAGGGGGCGCGCTAATGAAAAACTGTTTTTT
CDR3: CASSTLRGRANEKLFF
size: .
length: 16
D: TRBD1
V: TRBV27
J: TRBJ1-4

DNA: TGTGCCAGCAGCCAAGATAACGGAGGGAGCGAGCAGTACTTC
CDR3: CASSQDNGGSEQYF
size: few
length: 14
D: .
V: TRBV4-2
J: TRBJ2-7

DNA: TGTGCCAGCAGCTTTTCCCACAGCTACATAGGTTCACCCCTCCACTTT
CDR3: CASSFSHSYIGSPLHF
size: .
length: 16
D: .
V: TRBV7-2
J: TRBJ1-6

DNA: TGCGCCAGCAGGGGGACAGTGCAAGAGACCCAGTACTTC
CDR3: CASRGTVQETQYF
size: .
length: 13
D: TRBD1
V: TRBV5-1
J: TRBJ2-5

DNA: TGTGCCAGCAGTTTAGCGCCTTCCTACGAGCAGTACTTC
CDR3: CASSLAPSYEQYF
size: .
length: 13
D: .
V: TRBV27
J: TRBJ2-7

DNA: TGTGCCAGCAGCTCGCTATACTGGGACAGGGAAACCAAGATGTATAATTCACCCCTCCACTTT
CDR3: CASSSLYWDRETKMYNSPLHF
size: once
length: 21
D: TRBD1
V: TRBV13
J: TRBJ1-6

DNA: TGTGCCAGCAGTGGGGCCAACTATGGCTACACCTTC
CDR3: CASSGANYGYTF
size: .
length: 12
D: .
V: TRBV9
J: TRBJ1-2

DNA: TGTGCCAGCAGCTTAGGTGGAGGAGGCTACACCTTC
CDR3: CASSLGGGGYTF
size: .
length: 12
D: .
V: TRBV7-9
J: TRBJ1-2

DNA: TGTGCCAGCTCACCTAACACAGGGAACAGCAATCAGCCCCAGCATTTT
CDR3: CASSPNTGNSNQPQHF
size: .
length: 16
D: .
V: TRBV18
J: TRBJ1-5

DNA: TGCGCCAGCAGAGGGGAATTGAACACTGAAGCTTTCTTT
CDR3: CASRGELNTEAFF
size: .
length: 13
D: .
V: TRBV10-2
J: TRBJ1-1

DNA: TGTGCCAGCAGCTTATACGGGGGTGACTACGAGCAGTACTTC
CDR3: CASSLYGGDYEQYF
size: .
length: 14
D: .
V: TRBV11-1
J: TRBJ2-7

DNA: TGTGCCAGCAGCTTGCCCGGACAGGGGAACACTGAAGCTTTCTTT
CDR3: CASSLPGQGNTEAFF
size: once
length: 15
D: TRBD1
V: TRBV11-2
J: TRBJ1-1

DNA: TGTGCCAGTAGCCCCCCGGGGGGGCCTGACGAGCAGTACTTC
CDR3: CASSPPGGPDEQYF
size: .
length: 14
D: TRBD2
V: TRBV6-4
J: TRBJ2-7

DNA: TGTGCCAGCAGCTTTGCCGACAGCTATGGCTACACCTTC
CDR3: CASSFADSYGYTF
size: .
length: 13
D: .
V: TRBV11-2
J: TRBJ1-2

DNA: TGTGCCAGCAGCTTAGTCGGGGTTCCGAATTCACCCCTCCACTTT
CDR3: CASSLVGVPNSPLHF
size: .
length: 15
D: .
V: TRBV7-2
J: TRBJ1-6

DNA: TGCGCCAGCAGCTTGACAGCCAACTTGAACACTGAAGCTTTCTTT
CDR3: CASSLTANLNTEAFF
size: .
length: 15
D: .
V: TRBV5-1
J: TRBJ1-1

DNA: TGTGCCAGCAGCTTAGTCGGGTTTTCACCCCTCCACTTT
CDR3: CASSLVGFSPLHF
size: .
length: 13
D: .
V: TRBV11-2
J: TRBJ1-6

DNA: TGTGCCAGCAGTGAACTAGACAGGGGACTTATAAGCGGCTACACCTTC
CDR3: CASSELDRGLISGYTF
size: .
length: 16
D: TRBD1
V: TRBV6-1
J: TRBJ1-2

DNA: TGTGCCAGCAGCGTCCTTAGCGGGGCCTCCACCGGGGAGCTGTTTTTT
CDR3: CASSVLSGASTGELFF
size: .
length: 16
D: TRBD2
V: TRBV9
J: TRBJ2-2

DNA: TGTGCCAGCTCACCAAGACAGAATAATTCACCCCTCCACTTT
CDR3: CASSPRQNNSPLHF
size: .
length: 14
D: .
V: TRBV18
J: TRBJ1-6

DNA: TGTGCCAGCAGTTTACCCCAGTCCTATGGCTACACCTTC
CDR3: CASSLPQSYGYTF
size: .
length: 13
D: .
V: TRBV28
J: TRBJ1-2

DNA: TGTGCCAGCAGCCAATACTCCGGGGTGGCCTATAATTCACCCCTCCACTTT
CDR3: CASSQYSGVAYNSPLHF
size: .
length: 17
D: .
V: TRBV14
J: TRBJ1-6

DNA: TGCGCCAGCAGCCAAGATTCTGCGGGCTCCTATAATTCACCCCTCCACTTT
CDR3: CASSQDSAGSYNSPLHF
size: .
length: 17
D: .
V: TRBV4-1
J: TRBJ1-6

DNA: TGTGCCACCAGCAGAGATGAGGGCCCGACTGAAGCTTTCTTT
CDR3: CATSRDEGPTEAFF
size: .
length: 14
D: .
V: TRBV15
J: TRBJ1-1

DNA: TGTGCCAGCAGTTACGTAGGGGGCATCTATGGCTACACCTTC
CDR3: CASSYVGGIYGYTF
size: once
length: 14
D: TRBD1
V: TRBV6-5
J: TRBJ1-2

DNA: TGCGCCAGCAGCCAAGACGACAGGGGCACGTACAATGAGCAGTTCTTC
CDR3: CASSQDDRGTYNEQFF
size: .
length: 16
D: TRBD1
V: TRBV4-1
J: TRBJ2-1

DNA: TGTGCCAGCAGTTACTCTCGCGGCATTCCCACAGATACGCAGTATTTT
CDR3: CASSYSRGIPTDTQYF
size: .
length: 16
D: .
V: TRBV6-5
J: TRBJ2-3

DNA: TGTGCCAGCAGTTGGATCGGGGGCAATCAGCCCCAGCATTTT
CDR3: CASSWIGGNQPQHF
size: few
length: 14
D: .
V: TRBV28
J: TRBJ1-5

DNA: TGTGCCAGCAGCCAAGACTATACCGGGACTAGCGGTTACAATGAGCAGTTCTTC
CDR3: CASSQDYTGTSGYNEQFF
size: .
length: 18
D: TRBD2
V: TRBV4-2
J: TRBJ2-1

DNA: TGTGCCATCAGTGAGTCAGCAACAGGATTAAACTATGGCTACACCTTC
CDR3: CAISESATGLNYGYTF
size: .
length: 16
D: .
V: TRBV10-3
J: TRBJ1-2

DNA: TGTGCCAGTAGTATGGAGGTTAGCGGGGGGCGCCAAGAGACCCAGTACTTC
CDR3: CASSMEVSGGRQETQYF
size: .
length: 17
D: TRBD2
V: TRBV19
J: TRBJ2-5

DNA: TGTGCCAGCAGCTCACACGCGGGGAAGCTCCAAAGCTACACCTTC
CDR3: CASSSHAGKLQSYTF
size: .
length: 15
D: .
V: TRBV7-9
J: TRBJ1-2

DNA: TGTGCCAGCAGCCAAGATTACAGGATGAACACTGAAGCTTTCTTT
CDR3: CASSQDYRMNTEAFF
size: .
length: 15
D: .
V: TRBV3-1/TRBV3-2
J: TRBJ1-1